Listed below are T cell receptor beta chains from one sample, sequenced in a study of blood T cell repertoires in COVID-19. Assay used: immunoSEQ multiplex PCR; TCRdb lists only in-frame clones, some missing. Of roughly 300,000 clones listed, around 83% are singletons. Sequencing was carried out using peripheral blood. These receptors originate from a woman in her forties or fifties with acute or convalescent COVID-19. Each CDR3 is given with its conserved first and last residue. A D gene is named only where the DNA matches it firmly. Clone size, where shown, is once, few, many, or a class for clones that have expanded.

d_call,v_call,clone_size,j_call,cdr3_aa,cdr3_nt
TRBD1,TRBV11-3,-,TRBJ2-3,CASRDRGADTQYF,TGTGCCTCCCGGGACAGGGGAGCAGATACGCAGTATTTT
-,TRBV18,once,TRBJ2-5,CASSPSHDKETQYF,TGTGCCAGCTCACCGAGCCACGATAAAGAGACCCAGTACTTC
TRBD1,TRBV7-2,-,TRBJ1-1,CASSFSRGDTEAFF,TGTGCCAGCAGCTTTTCCAGGGGGGACACTGAAGCTTTCTTT
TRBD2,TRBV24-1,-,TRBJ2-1,CATSEGLAGDNEQFF,TGTGCCACCAGTGAGGGACTAGCGGGAGACAATGAGCAGTTCTTC
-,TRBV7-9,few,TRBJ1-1,CASSLGVMNTEAFF,TGTGCCAGCAGCTTAGGAGTCATGAACACTGAAGCTTTCTTT
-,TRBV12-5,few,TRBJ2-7,CASGAAASYEQYF,TGTGCTAGTGGAGCGGCAGCCTCCTACGAGCAGTACTTC
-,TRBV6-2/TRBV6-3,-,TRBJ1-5,CASSWAGGVNQPQHF,TGTGCCAGCAGTTGGGCGGGTGGGGTAAATCAGCCCCAGCATTTT
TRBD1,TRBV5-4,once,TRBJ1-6,CASSLTGEDSPLHF,TGTGCCAGCAGCTTGACAGGGGAAGATTCACCCCTCCACTTT
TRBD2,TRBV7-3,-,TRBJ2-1,CASSLSGSVWNEQFF,TGTGCCAGCAGCTTAAGCGGGAGCGTATGGAATGAGCAGTTCTTC
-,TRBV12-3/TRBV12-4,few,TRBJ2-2,CASSRGTGELFF,TGTGCCAGCAGCCGGGGGACCGGGGAGCTGTTTTTT
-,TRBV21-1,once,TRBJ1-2,CASSRGSGGCGYTF,TGTGCCAGCTCCCGGGGGAGCGGGGGATGCGGCTACACCTTC
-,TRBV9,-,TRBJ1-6,CASNGRAANSPLHF,TGTGCCAGCAACGGCAGGGCTGCAAATTCACCCCTCCACTTT
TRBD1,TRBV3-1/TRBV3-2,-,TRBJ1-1,CASSLGQVNTEAFF,TGTGCCAGCAGCCTGGGACAGGTGAACACTGAAGCTTTCTTT
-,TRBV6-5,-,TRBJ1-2,CASRRQSTNYGYTF,TGTGCCAGCAGGAGGCAGAGCACTAACTATGGCTACACCTTC
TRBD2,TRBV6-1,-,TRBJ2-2,CASSALAGGPNGELFF,TGTGCCAGCAGTGCGTTAGCGGGGGGGCCGAACGGGGAGCTGTTTTTT
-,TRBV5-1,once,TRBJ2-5,CASSFRVQETQYF,TGCGCCAGCAGCTTCAGGGTCCAAGAGACCCAGTACTTC
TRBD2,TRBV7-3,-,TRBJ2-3,CASSFPGGTQYF,TGTGCCAGCAGCTTCCCGGGAGGTACGCAGTATTTT
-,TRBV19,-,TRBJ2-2,CASSGPDITGELFF,TGTGCCAGTAGTGGCCCGGACATCACCGGGGAGCTGTTTTTT
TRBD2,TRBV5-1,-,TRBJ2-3,CASSLGPSVGGGAPSTDTQYF,TGCGCCAGCAGCTTGGGGCCCTCAGTGGGCGGGGGGGCCCCTAGCACAGATACGCAGTATTTT
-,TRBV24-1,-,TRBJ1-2,CATSTGRDDYGYTF,TGTGCCACCTCTACAGGGAGAGATGACTATGGCTACACCTTC
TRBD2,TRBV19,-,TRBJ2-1,CASKASGSYNEQFF,TGTGCCAGTAAGGCTAGCGGGAGTTACAATGAGCAGTTCTTC
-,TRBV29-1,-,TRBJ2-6,CSVRGTWDINSGANVLTF,TGCAGCGTGAGGGGAACTTGGGACATCAACTCTGGGGCCAACGTCCTGACTTTC
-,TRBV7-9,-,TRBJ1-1,CASTRDISTEAFF,TGTGCCAGCACCAGGGACATCTCCACTGAAGCTTTCTTT
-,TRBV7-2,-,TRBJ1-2,CASSPPSARDGYTF,TGTGCCAGCAGCCCCCCAAGCGCCCGGGATGGCTACACCTTC
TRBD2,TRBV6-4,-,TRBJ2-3,CASSDSSPSGGAGVDTQYF,TGTGCCAGCAGTGACTCGTCGCCTAGCGGGGGGGCCGGTGTGGATACGCAGTATTTT
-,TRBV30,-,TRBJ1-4,CAWSGLREKLFF,TGTGCCTGGAGTGGTTTACGGGAAAAACTGTTTTTT
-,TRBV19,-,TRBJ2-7,CASTATGVEQYF,TGTGCCAGTACTGCGACAGGTGTCGAGCAGTACTTC
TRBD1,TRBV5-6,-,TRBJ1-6,CASSEGQGNSPLHF,TGTGCCAGCAGCGAGGGACAGGGTAATTCACCCCTCCACTTT
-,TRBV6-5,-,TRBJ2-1,CANGLPNYNEQFF,TGTGCCAACGGGTTACCCAATTACAATGAGCAGTTCTTC
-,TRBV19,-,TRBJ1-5,CASSTIAGVRNQPQHF,TGTGCCAGTAGTACAATCGCAGGGGTCCGCAATCAGCCCCAGCATTTT